This T cell receptor beta chain emerged from a study of radiotherapy plus CTLA-4 blockade in lung cancer. Turning to the study itself: Objective responses emerged in around a sixth of patients, and 30% to 40% attained disease control.

Germline V gene lookup returns CDR1 SGHDT and CDR2 YYEEEE. This CDR3 is 17 amino acids long. V gave up 0 bases and J gave up 4 bases, with 18 bases separating them. Study-level points and caveats: Best predicting response, reportedly, were early blood T cell clone dynamics, with interferon-beta. The study found tumor-derived TCR clones expanded in blood after radiotherapy plus ipilimumab.

Chemo-refractory metastatic non-small-cell lung cancer patients received focal radiation with ipilimumab CTLA-4 blockade. This clone appeared a single time. Its antigen is not known. The repertoire was sequenced with immunoSEQ multiplex PCR; TCRdb's copy has only in-frame clones and lacks some. The sample has approximately 97,000 clones; about four fifths are singletons. The chain uses TRBV5-6 and TRBJ2-3; D might be TRBD2 (5 bases). The receptor comes from a human donor with non-small cell lung cancer who had stable disease on radiotherapy plus ipilimumab. Sequenced here: peripheral blood, sampled from a patient treated with radiotherapy plus ipilimumab. CDR3 in DNA: TGTGCCAGCAGCTTGGTGGGCAGACCTCTGGGAGCAGATACGCAGTATTTT. Amino acid sequence: CASSLVGRPLGADTQYF.